These 24 T cell receptor beta chains originate from one sample sequenced in a study of blood T cell repertoires in COVID-19. Generated by immunoSEQ multiplex PCR, the TCRdb table keeps only in-frame clones and is missing some. The table records fewer than 350,000 clones, 90% of them present only once. What was sequenced was peripheral blood. These receptor sequences come from a woman aged 25 to 45 with COVID-19, enrolled during active disease.

The chain is built from TRBV2 and TRBJ2-2; TRBD1 agrees at 9 bases. Germline CDR1 SNHLY, CDR2 FYNNEI. The V segment lost 2 bases and the J segment 8 bases; nucleotides outside the gene matches: 9. This CDR3 has 16 residues. CDR3 protein: CASSEWGQGPTGELFF. CDR3 sequence (DNA): TGTGCCAGCAGTGAATGGGGACAGGGACCCACGGGGGAGCTGTTTTTT.

The chain employs TRBV14 and TRBJ2-2; D is unclear. Trimming shortened V by 4 bases and J by 3 bases, and 15 bases separated the two germline ends. From germline, CDR1 is SGHDN and CDR2 FVKESK. The CDR3 is 16 amino acids. CDR3 loop: CASSPRLYSDTGELFF. CDR3 sequence (DNA): TGTGCCAGCAGCCCTCGACTCTATTCAGACACCGGGGAGCTGTTTTTT.

The CDR3 protein is CASSAKTGTGANVLTF. The DNA for the CDR3 is TGTGCCAGTAGTGCGAAGACAGGGACTGGGGCCAACGTCCTGACTTTC. V gene TRBV19 combines with J gene TRBJ2-6, with 7 bases fitting TRBD1. V gave up 5 bases and J gave up 2 bases; unmatched junction bases: 6. CDR1 and CDR2 from the germline V gene are LNHDA and SQIVND (reference sequence). CDR3 size: 16 residues. The whole variable domain, filled in from reference TRBV19 and TRBJ2-6, reads DGGITQSPKYLFRKEGQNVTLSCEQNLNHDAMYWYRQDPGQGLRLIYYSQIVNDFQKGDIAEGYSVSREKKESFPLTVTSAQKNPTAFYLCASSAKTGTGANVLTFGAGSRLTVL.

This clone was counted only a few times. The gene calls are TRBV19 and TRBJ1-1; no clear D. The length of the CDR3 is 14 residues. The germline V gene encodes CDR1 LNHDA and CDR2 SQIVND (reference sequence). With 3 bases removed from V and 0 bases from J, the gap between germline ends came to 8 bases. CDR3 nucleotide sequence: TGTGCCAGTAGTATTCGTCTTGTGAACACTGAAGCTTTCTTT. This sequence encodes CASSIRLVNTEAFF.

The chain couples TRBV6-1 to TRBJ2-4; 7 nucleotides match TRBD1. Per germline, CDR1 MNHNS and CDR2 SASEGT. V gave up 3 bases and J gave up 6 bases; unmatched junction bases: 5. This CDR3 spans 14 amino acids. The CDR3 protein is CASSETGPINIQYF. CDR3 bases: TGTGCCAGCAGTGAGACAGGGCCGATAAACATTCAGTACTTC.

The chain carries TRBV30 and TRBJ2-7, with 9 nucleotides matching TRBD2. V was pared by 5 bases and J by 5 bases, with 7 bases of the junction left unmatched. The CDR3 covers 13 residues. The germline V gene encodes CDR1 GTSNPN and CDR2 SVGIG (reference sequence). CDR3: CAWSGTSWDEQYF. The CDR3 coding sequence is TGTGCCTGGTCCGGGACTAGCTGGGACGAGCAGTACTTC.

J is TRBJ2-7 and V is TRBV28; 10 bases align to TRBD1. The CDR3 is 12 amino acids. V was clipped by 6 bases and J by 8 bases; unmatched bases: 4. CDR1 and CDR2 from the germline V gene are MDHEN and SYDVKM. CDR3 bases: TGTGCCAGCAGAGGGGGACAGGGGAAGCAGTACTTC. Residues: CASRGGQGKQYF.

The chain couples TRBV11-2 to TRBJ2-5; possibly TRBD2 for D (7 bases). Germline assignment: CDR1 SGHAT and CDR2 FQNNGV. The germline V and J ends were trimmed by 11 bases and 2 bases, with 27 bases remaining between them. CDR3 size: 17 residues. As DNA, the CDR3 is TGTGCCCGCATGGACGGGGGAGGGGGGGGTCTTCAAGAGACCCAGTACTTC. Protein sequence: CARMDGGGGGLQETQYF.

This clone occurred once. J is TRBJ2-3 and V is TRBV10-1, with D perhaps TRBD2 (5 bases). The germline V gene encodes CDR1 WNHNN and CDR2 SYGVQD (reference sequence). The CDR3 contains 15 residues. Trimming took off 0 bases at V and 7 bases at J, with 14 bases between the two ends. The CDR3 DNA is TGCGCCAGCAGTGAGTCTGTGGGAGATTCGAATACGCAGTATTTT. Protein sequence: CASSESVGDSNTQYF.

The chain combines TRBV29-1 with TRBJ2-7, with 7 bases lining up with TRBD2. With 7 bases clipped from V and 4 bases from J, the junction kept 4 bases outside the gene matches. Germline loops: CDR1 SQVTM, CDR2 ANQGSEA. This CDR3 spans 11 amino acids. As DNA, the CDR3 is TGCAGCGGGGGAGGGGCGTACGAGCAGTACTTC. Translating gives CSGGGAYEQYF.

The chain carries TRBV4-1 and TRBJ2-7; 11 bases fit TRBD2. There are 17 residues in the CDR3. Germline lookup yields CDR1 MGHRA and CDR2 YSYEKL. The V gene end was trimmed by 1 base and the J gene end by 5 bases; junction bases not matched to a gene: 10. The chain's CDR3 is CASSQASRLAGFNEQYF. In nucleotides, the CDR3 is TGCGCCAGCAGCCAAGCCTCGAGACTAGCGGGATTCAACGAGCAGTACTTC.

Details on this clone: The same CDR3 also results from other DNA sequences found in this sample. The rearrangement joins TRBV6-1 to TRBJ2-7, with 12 bases matching TRBD2. V shed 1 base, J shed 4 bases, and the junction held 2 bases outside the gene matches. This CDR3 has 15 amino acids. CDR1 and CDR2 (germline): MNHNS, SASEGT. This CDR3 is CASSEGLAGVYEQYF. Written as DNA, the CDR3 is TGTGCCAGCAGTGAAGGACTAGCGGGAGTTTACGAGCAGTACTTC.

CDR3 protein: CASSLVAGGPDTQYF. In DNA, the CDR3 is TGTGCCAGCAGCTTAGTAGCGGGAGGTCCAGATACGCAGTATTTT. The chain recombines TRBV7-3 with TRBJ2-3; 10 bases fit TRBD2. CDR3 length: 15 amino acids. The V gene's germline CDR1 is SGHTA and CDR2 FQGTGA. After removal of 2 bases from V and 4 bases from J, the junction contained 3 bases not matched to a gene.

The chain has TRBV2 and TRBJ2-7; a possible D gene is TRBD2 (6 bases). V was pared by 1 base and J by 2 bases, with 12 bases between. Germline lookup yields CDR1 SNHLY and CDR2 FYNNEI. This CDR3 contains 15 residues. Here the CDR3 DNA reads TGTGCCAGCAGTGAAGGCTCCGGGACTCCCTACGAGCAGTACTTC. Protein product: CASSEGSGTPYEQYF.

V is TRBV6-6 and J is TRBJ2-2, with 7 nucleotides matching TRBD2. J lost 2 bases, V lost 6 bases, and 9 bases had no gene match. The CDR3 is 16 residues long. The germline CDR1 and CDR2 sequences are MNHNY and SVGAGI (reference sequence). DNA for the CDR3: TGTGCCAGCAGCCAACCCGCTAGCGGAAACACCGGGGAGCTGTTTTTT. This encodes CASSQPASGNTGELFF.

The genes are TRBV30 and TRBJ1-1; a weak D match, TRBD1 (5 bases). V lost 2 bases and J 1 base, leaving 17 bases between the germline ends. This CDR3 is built from 16 residues. The germline V gene has CDR1 GTSNPN and CDR2 SVGIG (reference sequence). The CDR3 nucleotides read TGTGCCTGGAGTAATGCTTTAGGCAGGGCGAACACTGAAGCTTTCTTT. It codes for CAWSNALGRANTEAFF.

The chain is built from TRBV7-9 and TRBJ2-7, with 8 nucleotides matching TRBD1. The V gene's germline CDR1 is SEHNR and CDR2 FQNEAQ (reference sequence). The V segment lost 1 base and the J segment 4 bases; nucleotides outside the gene matches: 6. The CDR3 length is 15 residues. The CDR3 sequence is CASSLDGTGLYEQYF. The CDR3 DNA reads as TGTGCCAGCAGCTTAGATGGGACAGGACTTTACGAGCAGTACTTC.

The J gene is TRBJ1-1, the V gene TRBV2; 9 bases are shared with TRBD1. Trimming took 6 bases from V and 3 from J; bases not matched to a gene: 5. CDR1 is SNHLY and CDR2 is FYNNEI in the germline V gene. The CDR3 is made up of 14 amino acids. CDR3 nucleotides: TGTGCCAGCAGGTCTTACAGGGGGCACACTGAAGCTTTCTTT. This gives the protein CASRSYRGHTEAFF. Full variable domain (rest looked up from reference TRBV2 and TRBJ1-1): EPEVTQTPSHQVTQMGQEVILRCVPISNHLYFYWYRQILGQKVEFLVSFYNNEISEKSEIFDDQFSVERPDGSNFTLKIRSTKLEDSAMYFCASRSYRGHTEAFFGQGTRLTVV.

This rearrangement joins TRBV6-6 to TRBJ2-7, with 7 bases lining up with TRBD1. The J segment lost 4 bases and the V segment lost 4 bases, leaving 7 bases of the junction unmatched. Germline values: CDR1 MNHNY, CDR2 SVGAGI (reference sequence). The CDR3 is made up of 14 amino acids. As DNA, the CDR3 is TGTGCCAGCAGTTCGAGGGACAGAGGATACGAGCAGTACTTC. Translated, it gives CASSSRDRGYEQYF.

The chain uses TRBV2 and TRBJ2-1, with 15 nucleotides matching TRBD2. Trimming at V came to 4 bases and at J to 4 bases, leaving 5 bases not matched to a gene. Germline values: CDR1 SNHLY, CDR2 FYNNEI. The CDR3 is 17 amino acids. The CDR3 is CASSGTSGRGVYNEQFF. In DNA, the CDR3 is TGTGCCAGCAGTGGGACTAGCGGGAGGGGGGTTTACAATGAGCAGTTCTTC.

The rearrangement joins TRBV7-9 to TRBJ2-7; 7 nucleotides line up with TRBD1. Germline loops: CDR1 SEHNR, CDR2 FQNEAQ (reference sequence). The CDR3 loop spans 13 amino acids. Losses at the gene ends were 6 bases for V and 2 bases for J; bases not matched to a gene: 4. The CDR3 sequence is CASRGQIPYEQYF. The CDR3 bases are TGTGCCAGCAGGGGACAGATTCCCTACGAGCAGTACTTC.

This chain joins TRBV3-1 (or the pseudogene TRBV3-2) and TRBJ1-5; tentatively, D is TRBD1 (6 bases). Trimming removed 3 bases from V and 2 bases from J, with 8 bases in between. The CDR3 extends over 14 amino acids. Germline lookup yields CDR1 LGHDT and CDR2 YNNKEL (reference sequence). CDR3 sequence reads: CASSHWGRNQPQHF. CDR3 nucleotides: TGTGCCAGCAGCCACTGGGGGCGCAATCAGCCCCAGCATTTT.

CDR3 DNA: TGCGCCAGCAGTGAGAGGCCCGTCGAGGGCTACAATGAGCAGTTCTTC. This encodes CASSERPVEGYNEQFF. The V call is TRBV10-1, the J call TRBJ2-1; a weak D match, TRBD2 (5 bases). This CDR3 contains 16 residues. V was pared by 2 bases and J by 3 bases, with 14 bases between. Germline V CDR1 and CDR2: WNHNN, SYGVQD (reference sequence).

This clone was seen a single time. CDR3 coding DNA: TGCGCCAGCAGTCAATCAAAGGGGCCTGGGGCCAACGTCCTGACTTTC. It is translated as CASSQSKGPGANVLTF. This chain joins TRBV23-1 and TRBJ2-6; TRBD1 is a possible D gene (5 bases). TRBV23-1 is an open reading frame whose function is uncertain. The CDR3 covers 16 residues. Trimming removed 0 bases at V and 2 bases at J, with 8 bases between.